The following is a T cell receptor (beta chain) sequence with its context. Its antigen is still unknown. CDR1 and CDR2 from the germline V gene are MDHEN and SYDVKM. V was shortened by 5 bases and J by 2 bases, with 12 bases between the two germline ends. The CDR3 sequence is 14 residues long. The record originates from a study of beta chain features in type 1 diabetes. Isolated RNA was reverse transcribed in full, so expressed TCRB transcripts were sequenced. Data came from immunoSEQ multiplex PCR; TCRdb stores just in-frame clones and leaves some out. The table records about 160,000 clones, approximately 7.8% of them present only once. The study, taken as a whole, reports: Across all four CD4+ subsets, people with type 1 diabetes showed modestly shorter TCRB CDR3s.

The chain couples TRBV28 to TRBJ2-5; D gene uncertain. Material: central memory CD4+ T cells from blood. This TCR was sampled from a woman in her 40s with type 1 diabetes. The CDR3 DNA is TGTGCCAGCAGTCCCTCGGAGTGGCAAGAGACCCAGTACTTC. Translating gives CASSPSEWQETQYF.